The 7 T cell receptor beta chains reported below all come from one sample, sequenced in a study of beta chain features in type 1 diabetes. Expressed TCRB transcripts were sequenced because the entire RNA isolate underwent reverse transcription. This table comes from immunoSEQ multiplex PCR, and its TCRdb copy is limited to in-frame clones, with some not included. The table has 970,000 or so clones, about a sixth seen once; the top ten hold roughly 0.025%. Specimen: naive CD4+ T cells from blood. These receptor sequences come from a woman between 18 and 29 years old in good health.

The rearrangement links TRBV7-2 to TRBJ2-3; tentatively, D is TRBD2 (5 bases). V gave up 4 bases and J gave up 0 bases, with 11 bases separating them. Germline-derived CDR1 and CDR2 are SGHTA and FQGNSA. The CDR3 runs 15 residues. The CDR3 here is CASSSTRTSTDTQYF. The DNA of the CDR3 is TGTGCCAGCAGCTCGACTCGGACTAGCACAGATACGCAGTATTTT. Together with reference TRBV7-2 and TRBJ2-3, the CDR3 gives the full variable domain: GAGVSQSPSNKVTEKGKDVELRCDPISGHTALYWYRQSLGQGLEFLIYFQGNSAPDKSGLPSDRFSAERTGGSVSTLTIQRTQQEDSAVYLCASSSTRTSTDTQYFGPGTRLTVL.

This clone was counted between two and nine times. The J gene is TRBJ2-7, the V gene TRBV19; 8 positions agree with TRBD1. The CDR3 extends over 15 amino acids. The trim removed 5 bases at V and 3 bases at J, leaving 9 bases unmatched. Germline values: CDR1 LNHDA, CDR2 SQIVND (reference sequence). This CDR3 reads CASSPTGTGNYEQYF. CDR3 sequence (DNA): TGTGCCAGTAGTCCCACCGGGACAGGAAACTACGAGCAGTACTTC.

This clone was seen only a few times. The chain recombines TRBV7-9 with TRBJ2-3; TRBD1 aligns across 11 bases. Trimming took 5 bases from V and 7 from J; bases not matched to a gene: 8. The germline gives CDR1 SEHNR, CDR2 FQNEAQ (reference sequence). The CDR3 consists of 15 residues. The CDR3 spells CASSLGQGAENTQYF. CDR3 nucleotide sequence: TGTGCCAGCAGCCTAGGACAGGGGGCGGAAAATACGCAGTATTTT.

This clone occurred a few times. The chain uses TRBV5-1 and TRBJ2-1; a possible D gene is TRBD1 (5 bases). CDR1 is SGHRS, CDR2 YFSETQ, per germline. Deletions cut 0 bases from V and 7 bases from J, with 14 bases between. The CDR3 sequence is 15 residues long. CDR3 sequence: CASSLAVGQGNEQFF. In DNA form, the CDR3 reads TGCGCCAGCAGCTTGGCTGTCGGCCAGGGTAATGAGCAGTTCTTC.

This chain joins TRBV19 and TRBJ2-3; D might be TRBD1 (6 bases). V was clipped by 6 bases and J by 5 bases, with 15 bases between them. There are 14 residues in the CDR3. From germline, CDR1 is LNHDA and CDR2 SQIVND (reference sequence). In nucleotides, the CDR3 is TGTGCCAGTAGCCACAGGGAGTTGGGAGATACGCAGTATTTT. Protein: CASSHRELGDTQYF.

Concerning this clone: The same CDR3 can be traced to other DNA sequences in this sample. The rearrangement links TRBV5-1 to TRBJ2-7; tentative D call: TRBD2 (5 bases). The germline V and J ends were trimmed by 0 bases and 2 bases, with 9 bases remaining between them. The germline CDR1 and CDR2 sequences are SGHRS and YFSETQ. There are 14 residues in the CDR3. CDR3 bases: TGCGCCAGCAGCTTGGGTGGGAGCCCCTACGAGCAGTACTTC. This sequence encodes CASSLGGSPYEQYF.

This clone was observed a few times. The gene calls are TRBV28 and TRBJ1-2; 7 nucleotides match TRBD1. V was clipped by 6 bases and J by 1 base; unmatched bases: 2. This CDR3 region has 13 residues. The germline CDR1 and CDR2 sequences are MDHEN and SYDVKM. This CDR3 reads CASSDRDNYGYTF. The CDR3, as DNA: TGTGCCAGCAGCGACAGGGATAACTATGGCTACACCTTC.